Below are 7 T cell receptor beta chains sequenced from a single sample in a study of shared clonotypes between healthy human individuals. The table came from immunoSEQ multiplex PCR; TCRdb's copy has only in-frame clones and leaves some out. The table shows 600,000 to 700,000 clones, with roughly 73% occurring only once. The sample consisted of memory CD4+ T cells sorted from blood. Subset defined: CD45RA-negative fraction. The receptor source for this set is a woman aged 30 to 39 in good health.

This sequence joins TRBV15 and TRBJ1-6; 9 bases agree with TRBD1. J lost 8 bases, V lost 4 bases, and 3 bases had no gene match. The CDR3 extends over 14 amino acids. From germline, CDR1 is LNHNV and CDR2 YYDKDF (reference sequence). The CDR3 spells CATSTDRGYSPLHF. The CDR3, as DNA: TGTGCCACCAGCACGGACAGGGGTTATTCACCCCTCCACTTT.

CDR3 in amino acids: CASSSTGGAGKLFF. The CDR3 region has the DNA TGTGCCAGTAGTTCTACAGGGGGCGCGGGAAAACTGTTTTTT. V gene TRBV19 combines with J gene TRBJ1-4, with TRBD1 matching over 9 bases. CDR1 and CDR2 (germline): LNHDA, SQIVND (reference sequence). V was pared by 5 bases and J by 10 bases, with 8 bases of the junction left unmatched. The CDR3 covers 14 residues. Combining the CDR3 with reference TRBV19 and TRBJ1-4 gives the whole variable domain DGGITQSPKYLFRKEGQNVTLSCEQNLNHDAMYWYRQDPGQGLRLIYYSQIVNDFQKGDIAEGYSVSREKKESFPLTVTSAQKNPTAFYLCASSSTGGAGKLFFGSGTQLSVL.

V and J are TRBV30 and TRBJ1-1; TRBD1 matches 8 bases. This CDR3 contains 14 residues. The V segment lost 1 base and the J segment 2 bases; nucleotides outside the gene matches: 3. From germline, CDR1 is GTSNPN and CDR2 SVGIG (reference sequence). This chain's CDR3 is CAWSGDRTNTEAFF. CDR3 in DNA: TGTGCCTGGAGTGGGGACAGGACTAACACTGAAGCTTTCTTT.

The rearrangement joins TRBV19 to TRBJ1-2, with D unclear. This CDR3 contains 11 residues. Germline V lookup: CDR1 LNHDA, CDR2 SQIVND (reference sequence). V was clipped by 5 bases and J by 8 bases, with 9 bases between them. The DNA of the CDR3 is TGTGCCAGTAGTTCTAGAGTCGGCTACACCTTC. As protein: CASSSRVGYTF.

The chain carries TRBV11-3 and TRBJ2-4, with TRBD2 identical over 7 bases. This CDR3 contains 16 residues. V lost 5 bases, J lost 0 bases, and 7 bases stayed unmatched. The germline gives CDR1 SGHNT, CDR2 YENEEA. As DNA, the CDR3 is TGTGCCAGCAGCCTACTAGCGAAACTAGCCAAAAACATTCAGTACTTC. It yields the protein CASSLLAKLAKNIQYF.

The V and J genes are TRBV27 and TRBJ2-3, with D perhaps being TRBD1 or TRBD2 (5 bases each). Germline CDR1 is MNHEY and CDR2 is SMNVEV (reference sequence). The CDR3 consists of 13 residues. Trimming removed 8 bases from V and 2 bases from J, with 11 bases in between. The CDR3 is CASWGWSTDTQYF. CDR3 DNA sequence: TGTGCCAGCTGGGGGTGGTCCACAGATACGCAGTATTTT.

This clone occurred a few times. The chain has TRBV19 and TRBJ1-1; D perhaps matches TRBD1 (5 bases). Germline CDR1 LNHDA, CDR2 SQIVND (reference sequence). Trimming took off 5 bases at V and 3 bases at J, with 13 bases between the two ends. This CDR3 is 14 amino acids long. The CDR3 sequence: CASSPGRRDTEAFF. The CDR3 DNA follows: TGTGCCAGTAGTCCAGGGCGACGGGACACTGAAGCTTTCTTT.